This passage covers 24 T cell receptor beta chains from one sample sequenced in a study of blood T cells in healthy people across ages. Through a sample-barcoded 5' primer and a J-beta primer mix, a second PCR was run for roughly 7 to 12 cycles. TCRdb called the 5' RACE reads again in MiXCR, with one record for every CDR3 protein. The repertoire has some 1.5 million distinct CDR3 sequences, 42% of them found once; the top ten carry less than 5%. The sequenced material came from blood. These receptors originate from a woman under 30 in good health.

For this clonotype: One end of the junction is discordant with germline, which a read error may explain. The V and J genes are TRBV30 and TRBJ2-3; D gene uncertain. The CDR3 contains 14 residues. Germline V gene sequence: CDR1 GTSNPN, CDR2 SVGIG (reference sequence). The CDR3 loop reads CAWSQLLSTDAQYF. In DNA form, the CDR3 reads TGTGCCTGGAGTCAGTTACTTAGCACAGATGCGCAGTATTTT.

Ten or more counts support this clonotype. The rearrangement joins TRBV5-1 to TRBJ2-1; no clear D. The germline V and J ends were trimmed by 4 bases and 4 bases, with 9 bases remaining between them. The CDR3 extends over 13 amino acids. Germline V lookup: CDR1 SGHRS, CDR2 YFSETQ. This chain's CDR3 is CASSPERYNEQFF. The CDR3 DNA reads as TGCGCCAGCAGCCCGGAACGGTACAATGAGCAGTTCTTC.

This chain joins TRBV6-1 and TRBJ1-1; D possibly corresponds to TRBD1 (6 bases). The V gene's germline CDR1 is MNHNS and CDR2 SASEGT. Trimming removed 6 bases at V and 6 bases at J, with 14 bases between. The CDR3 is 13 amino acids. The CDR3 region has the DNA TGTGCCAGCAGATTACAGGGATCCCCTGAAGCTTTCTTT. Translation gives CASRLQGSPEAFF.

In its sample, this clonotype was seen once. The CDR3 reads CASSYPDRQETQYF. The CDR3 region has the DNA TGTGCCAGCAGTTATCCCGACAGGCAAGAGACCCAGTACTTC. J is TRBJ2-5 and V is TRBV6-2 or TRBV6-3, with D possibly TRBD1 on 6 matching bases. The CDR3 spans 14 residues. V lost 3 bases, J lost 2 bases, and 10 bases lay in between. Germline V lookup: CDR1 MNHEY, CDR2 SVGEGT.

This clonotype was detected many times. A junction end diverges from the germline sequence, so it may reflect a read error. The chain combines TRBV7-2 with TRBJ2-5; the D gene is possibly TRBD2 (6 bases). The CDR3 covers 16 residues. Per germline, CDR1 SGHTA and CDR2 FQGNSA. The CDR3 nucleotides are TGTGCCAGCAGCTTAGGGTTGGGCGGGATCCAAGAGAGCCAGTACTTC. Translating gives CASSLGLGGIQESQYF.

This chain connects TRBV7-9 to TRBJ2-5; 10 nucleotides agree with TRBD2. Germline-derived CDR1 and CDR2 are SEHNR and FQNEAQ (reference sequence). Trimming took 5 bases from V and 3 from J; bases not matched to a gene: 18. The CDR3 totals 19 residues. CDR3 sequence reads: CASSAPGSGGAINKETQYF. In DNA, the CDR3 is TGTGCCAGCAGCGCCCCCGGAAGCGGGGGGGCTATCAACAAAGAGACCCAGTACTTC.

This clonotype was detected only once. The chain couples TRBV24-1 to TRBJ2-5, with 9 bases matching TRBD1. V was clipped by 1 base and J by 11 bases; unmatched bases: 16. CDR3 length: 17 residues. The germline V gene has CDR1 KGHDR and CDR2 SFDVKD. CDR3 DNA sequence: TGTGCCACCAGTGATTTTTTGGGGACAGGGTCATACAATGAGCAGTACTTC. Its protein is CATSDFLGTGSYNEQYF.

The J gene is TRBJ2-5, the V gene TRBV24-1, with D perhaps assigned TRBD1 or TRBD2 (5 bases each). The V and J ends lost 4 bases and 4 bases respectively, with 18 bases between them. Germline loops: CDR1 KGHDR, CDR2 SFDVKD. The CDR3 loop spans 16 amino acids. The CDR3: CATSDPTVGVLETQYF. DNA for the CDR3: TGTGCCACCAGTGACCCGACAGTGGGGGTGTTAGAGACCCAGTACTTC.

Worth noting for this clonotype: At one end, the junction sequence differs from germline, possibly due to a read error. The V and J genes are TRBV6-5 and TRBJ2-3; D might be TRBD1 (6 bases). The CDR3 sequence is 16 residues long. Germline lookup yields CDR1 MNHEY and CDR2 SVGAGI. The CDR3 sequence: CACSYAYRVATDTQYF. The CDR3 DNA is TGTGCCTGCAGTTATGCCTACAGGGTCGCAACAGATACGCAGTATTTT.

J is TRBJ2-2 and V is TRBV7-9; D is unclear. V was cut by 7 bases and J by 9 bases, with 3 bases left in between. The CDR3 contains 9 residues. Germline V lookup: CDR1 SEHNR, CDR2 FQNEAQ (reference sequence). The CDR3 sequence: CASTRELFF. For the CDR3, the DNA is TGTGCCAGCACGCGGGAGCTGTTTTTT.

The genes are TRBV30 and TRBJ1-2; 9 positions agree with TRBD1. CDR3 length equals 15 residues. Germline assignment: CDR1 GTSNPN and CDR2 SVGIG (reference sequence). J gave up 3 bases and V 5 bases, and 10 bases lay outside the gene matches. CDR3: CAWGKWDREDYGYTF. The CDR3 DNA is TGTGCCTGGGGGAAATGGGACAGGGAAGACTATGGCTACACCTTC.

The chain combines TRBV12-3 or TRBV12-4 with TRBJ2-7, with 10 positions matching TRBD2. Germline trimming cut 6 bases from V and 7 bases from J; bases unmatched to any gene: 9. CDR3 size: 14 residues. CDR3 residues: CASRSSGGRNEQYF. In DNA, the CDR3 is TGTGCCAGCAGGTCTAGCGGGGGCCGAAATGAGCAGTACTTC.

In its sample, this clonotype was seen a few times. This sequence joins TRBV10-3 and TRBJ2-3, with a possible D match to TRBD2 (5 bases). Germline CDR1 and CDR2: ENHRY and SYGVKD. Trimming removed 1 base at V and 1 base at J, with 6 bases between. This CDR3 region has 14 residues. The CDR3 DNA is TGTGCCATCAGTGAGTTCGGGGGCACAGATACGCAGTATTTT. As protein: CAISEFGGTDTQYF.

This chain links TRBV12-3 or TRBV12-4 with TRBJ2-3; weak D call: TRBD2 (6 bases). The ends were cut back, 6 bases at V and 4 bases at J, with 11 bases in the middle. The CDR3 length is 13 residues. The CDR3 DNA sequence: TGTGCCAGCAGGTTGACGGGGGCAGATACGCAGTATTTT. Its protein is CASRLTGADTQYF.

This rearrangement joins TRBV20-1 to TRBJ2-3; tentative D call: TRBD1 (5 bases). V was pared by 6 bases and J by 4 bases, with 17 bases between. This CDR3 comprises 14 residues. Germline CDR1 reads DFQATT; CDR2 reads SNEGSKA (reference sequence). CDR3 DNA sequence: TGCAGTGCACGACAGATGAGCAGCTCAGATACGCAGTATTTT. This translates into CSARQMSSSDTQYF.

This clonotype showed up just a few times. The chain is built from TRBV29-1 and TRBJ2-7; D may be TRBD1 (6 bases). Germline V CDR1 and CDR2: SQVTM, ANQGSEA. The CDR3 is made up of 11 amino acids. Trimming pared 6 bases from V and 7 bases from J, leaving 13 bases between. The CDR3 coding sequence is TGCAGCGTGAGGGGGACAAATGAGCAGTACTTC. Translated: CSVRGTNEQYF.

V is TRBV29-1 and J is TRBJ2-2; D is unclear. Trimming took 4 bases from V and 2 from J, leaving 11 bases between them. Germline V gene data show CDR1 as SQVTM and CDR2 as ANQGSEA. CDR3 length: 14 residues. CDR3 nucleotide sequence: TGCAGCGTTGTTTGGGCTTACAACACCGGGGAGCTGTTTTTT. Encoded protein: CSVVWAYNTGELFF.

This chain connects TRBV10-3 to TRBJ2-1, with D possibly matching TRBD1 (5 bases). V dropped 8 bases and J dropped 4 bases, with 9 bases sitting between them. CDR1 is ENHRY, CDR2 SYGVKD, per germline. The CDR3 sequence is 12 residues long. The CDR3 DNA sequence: TGTGCCATCCTCGACAGATACAATGAGCAGTTCTTC. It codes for CAILDRYNEQFF.

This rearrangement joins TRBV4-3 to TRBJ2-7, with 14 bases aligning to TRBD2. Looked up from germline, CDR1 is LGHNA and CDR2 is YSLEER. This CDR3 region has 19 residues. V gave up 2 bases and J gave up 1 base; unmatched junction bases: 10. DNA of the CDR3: TGCGCCAGCAGCCAAAGCCACGGGACTAGCGGGAGAGGGTCCTACGAGCAGTACTTC. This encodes CASSQSHGTSGRGSYEQYF.

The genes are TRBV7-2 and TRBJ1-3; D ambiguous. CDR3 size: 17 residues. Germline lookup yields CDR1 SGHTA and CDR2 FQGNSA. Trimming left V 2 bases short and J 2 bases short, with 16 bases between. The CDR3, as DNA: TGTGCCAGCAGCTTAACGACGCTGCCACGCGCTGGAAACACCATATATTTT. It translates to CASSLTTLPRAGNTIYF.

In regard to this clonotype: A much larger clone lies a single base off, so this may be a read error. This chain's CDR3 is CASSPKGSLYGQYF. The CDR3 DNA reads as TGTGCCAGCAGTCCTAAAGGATCCCTCTACGGGCAGTACTTC. The chain carries TRBV27 and TRBJ2-7; D gene uncertain. Looked up from germline, CDR1 is MNHEY and CDR2 is SMNVEV (reference sequence). This CDR3 region has 14 residues.

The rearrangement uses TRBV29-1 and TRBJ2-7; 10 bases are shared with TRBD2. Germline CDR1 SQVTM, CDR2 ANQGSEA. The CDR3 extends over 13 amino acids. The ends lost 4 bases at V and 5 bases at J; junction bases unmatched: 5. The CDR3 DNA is TGCAGCGTTGGAGGGACTAGCGTCGACGAGCAGTACTTC. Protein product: CSVGGTSVDEQYF.

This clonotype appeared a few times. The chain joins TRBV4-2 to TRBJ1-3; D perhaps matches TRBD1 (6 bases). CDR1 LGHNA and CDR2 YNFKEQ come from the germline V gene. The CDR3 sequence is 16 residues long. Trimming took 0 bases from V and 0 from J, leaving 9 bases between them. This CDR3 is CASSQEGTSSGNTIYF. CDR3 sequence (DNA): TGTGCCAGCAGCCAAGAGGGGACAAGCTCTGGAAACACCATATATTTT.

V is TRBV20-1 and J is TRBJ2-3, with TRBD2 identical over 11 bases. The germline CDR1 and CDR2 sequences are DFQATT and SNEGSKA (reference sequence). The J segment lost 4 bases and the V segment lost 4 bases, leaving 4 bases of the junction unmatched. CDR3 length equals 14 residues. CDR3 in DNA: TGCAGTGCTATTAGCGGGAGGGCCCCAGATACGCAGTATTTT. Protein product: CSAISGRAPDTQYF.